These 8 T cell receptor beta chains originate from one sample sequenced in a study of T cells in Graves' hyperthyroidism and ophthalmopathy. RNA transcripts were the template for amplifying TCR beta CDR3 regions. Using the HTBI primer set, a first-round RT-PCR was run on the TCR CDR3. TCRdb itself ran the multiplex PCR reads through MiXCR, one entry per CDR3 protein. The table lists over 200,000 distinct CDR3 sequences, around 18% of them singletons, with around 47% in the top ten. Sequencing was done on a sample of blood. These receptors all stem from a man in his forties with Graves' hyperthyroidism.

This clonotype was seen many times. The V call is TRBV2, the J call TRBJ1-1, with TRBD1 as a possible D gene (6 bases). The CDR3 consists of 14 residues. Trimming removed 7 bases from V and 5 bases from J, with 17 bases in between. The V gene's germline CDR1 is SNHLY and CDR2 FYNNEI. CDR3 bases: TGTGCCAGCACCTTTAGTTGGGGGCCGACTGAAGCTTTCTTT. It codes for CASTFSWGPTEAFF.

This clonotype was counted many times. The rearrangement links TRBV7-3 to TRBJ1-6; 10 bases are shared with TRBD1. Germline V CDR1 and CDR2: SGHTA, FQGTGA. The CDR3 is 14 residues long. V lost 5 bases to trimming and J lost 8 bases; unmatched junction nucleotides: 3. The DNA of the CDR3 is TGTGCCAGCAGCCCAGGACAGGGGGATTCACCCCTCCACTTT. Its protein product is CASSPGQGDSPLHF.

In this sample, this clonotype turned up many times. This sequence joins TRBV5-5 and TRBJ2-2; TRBD1 aligns across 7 bases. The CDR3 is made up of 16 amino acids. Germline loops: CDR1 SGHKS, CDR2 YYEKEE (reference sequence). V lost 5 bases to trimming and J lost 1 base; unmatched junction nucleotides: 8. This CDR3 reads CASSTPGQKNTGELFF. As DNA, the CDR3 is TGTGCCAGCAGTACTCCGGGACAGAAGAACACCGGGGAGCTGTTTTTT.

This clonotype appeared many times. This chain links TRBV24-1 with TRBJ2-5; 8 nucleotides align to TRBD1. The CDR3 extends over 14 amino acids. The germline V gene has CDR1 KGHDR and CDR2 SFDVKD. The junction had 4 bases not matched to a gene; V was cut back by 4 bases and J by 4 bases. The CDR3 here is CATSEPRGLETQYF. CDR3 bases: TGTGCCACCAGTGAACCCAGGGGGCTAGAGACCCAGTACTTC.

This clonotype has a single count. Being one base from a much bigger clone, this may be a read error. The chain joins TRBV7-9 to TRBJ2-7; D possibly corresponds to TRBD2 (5 bases). Germline lookup yields CDR1 SEHNR and CDR2 FQNEAQ (reference sequence). CDR3 length: 14 residues. The CDR3 DNA is TGTGCCAGCAGCTTAGTCGGGGTCCCCTACGAGCGGTACTTC. This encodes CASSLVGVPYERYF.

With regard to this clonotype: A single base separates this from a much larger clone, so it may be a read error. The chain employs TRBV3-1 and TRBJ2-1; D is ambiguous. The V and J ends lost 2 bases and 9 bases respectively, with 17 bases between them. Germline-derived CDR1 and CDR2 are LGHDT and YNNKEL (reference sequence). This CDR3 has 15 residues. CDR3 bases: TGTGCCAGCAGCCAATCCCCCGGGTCTGGTAGTGAGCAGTTCTTC. Protein: CASSQSPGSGSEQFF.

The sample holds a few counts of this clonotype. V gene TRBV14 combines with J gene TRBJ2-2, with D tentatively TRBD2 (6 bases). V lost 2 bases, J lost 5 bases, and 24 bases lay in between. Germline V gene data show CDR1 as SGHDN and CDR2 as FVKESK. This CDR3 comprises 19 residues. The CDR3 region has the DNA TGTGCCAGCAGCCAATTGGGACTGGTTCACAATAAGGGGACCGGGGAGCTGTTTTTT. Its protein product is CASSQLGLVHNKGTGELFF.

This clonotype was seen only a few times. The rearrangement links TRBV4-2 to TRBJ2-2; no clear D. Germline V gene data show CDR1 as LGHNA and CDR2 as YNFKEQ. Trimming cost V 4 bases and J 7 bases, with 13 bases left between them. The CDR3 is 14 residues long. In DNA, the CDR3 is TGTGCCAGCAGCCTGGTACTTGGCAGCGGGGAGCTGTTTTTT. This translates into CASSLVLGSGELFF.